The clone carrying this TCR beta chain was observed at least ten times. Its antigen is undetermined. These data originate in a study of identical twins. The germline V gene has CDR1 SGHTA and CDR2 FQGNSA. This CDR3 region has 14 residues. Trimming removed 1 base at V and 8 bases at J, with 14 bases between. Whole-study findings and limits: A lower insertion count was a feature of abundant cord blood beta clonotypes, with no such feature in memory repertoires. Out-of-frame TCR alpha sharing in monozygotic twins exceeded recombination model predictions.

One entry per CDR3 protein results from TCRdb running MiXCR on the 5' RACE reads. This table has roughly 250,000 distinct CDR3 sequences, 5.5% to 7% appearing once. The same data also went into a second study, on yellow fever vaccine responses in identical twins.

The chain joins TRBV7-2 to TRBJ1-2; D is perhaps TRBD1 (5 bases). Sequenced input: memory (CD45RO+) T cells sorted from blood. This TCR was recovered from a woman aged 18-29 years in good health. CDR3 coding DNA: TGTGCCAGCAGCTTAGGGCCAGGGACGGGAGGCTACACCTTC. It is translated as CASSLGPGTGGYTF.